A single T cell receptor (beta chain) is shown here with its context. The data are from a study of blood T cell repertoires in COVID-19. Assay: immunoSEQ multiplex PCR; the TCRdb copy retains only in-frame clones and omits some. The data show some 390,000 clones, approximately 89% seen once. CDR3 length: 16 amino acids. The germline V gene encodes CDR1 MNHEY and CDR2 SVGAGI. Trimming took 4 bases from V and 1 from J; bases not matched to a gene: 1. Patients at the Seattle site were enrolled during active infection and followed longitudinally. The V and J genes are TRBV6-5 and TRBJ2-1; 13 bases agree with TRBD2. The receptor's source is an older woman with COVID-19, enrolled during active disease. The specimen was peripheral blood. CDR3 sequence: CASSWTSGGSYNEQFF. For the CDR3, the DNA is TGTGCCAGCAGTTGGACTAGCGGGGGATCCTACAATGAGCAGTTCTTC.